Given below is one T cell receptor beta chain in context. This sample is part of a study of blood T cell repertoires in COVID-19. Produced via immunoSEQ multiplex PCR; TCRdb's table is partial and in-frame only. The sample lists about 120,000 clones; 65% to 85% were seen once. The source is a woman in her 30s who had recovered from COVID-19. Sequencing used PBMCs or T cells enriched from blood (not recorded which).

In DNA form, the CDR3 reads TGTGCCAGCAGCTTTTACAGGGGCTACGAGCAGTACTTC. It specifies CASSFYRGYEQYF. This chain uses TRBV11-2 with TRBJ2-7, with 7 positions matching TRBD1. Germline loops: CDR1 SGHAT, CDR2 FQNNGV. The CDR3 sequence is 13 residues long. The V segment lost 3 bases and the J segment 3 bases; nucleotides outside the gene matches: 2.